Each of the 8 T cell receptor beta chains below was sequenced from the same sample in a study of cytomegalovirus exposure and HLA in healthy donors. The PCR used 60 Vbeta and 13 Jbeta primers. Sequencing was performed with immunoSEQ multiplex PCR; in TCRdb, only in-frame clones are kept and a portion is missing. The sample lists about 170,000 clones; around 80% were seen once. Material: PBMCs. Receptors originate from a female donor in good health and CMV-seronegative.

Here the CDR3 reads CASSYSSAEYNSPLHF. The CDR3 DNA sequence: TGTGCCAGCAGTTACTCGTCTGCAGAATATAATTCACCCCTCCACTTT. The chain links TRBV6-5 to TRBJ1-6; no clear D. Germline CDR1 MNHEY, CDR2 SVGAGI. CDR3 size: 16 residues. The V end was cut by 0 bases, the J end by 4 bases, with 10 bases between.

The chain has TRBV28 and TRBJ2-7, with 8 bases matching TRBD1. CDR1 and CDR2 (germline): MDHEN, SYDVKM. CDR3 length: 11 amino acids. V was pared by 8 bases and J by 3 bases, with 0 bases of the junction left unmatched. This chain's CDR3 is CASGTGYEQYF. CDR3 nucleotides: TGTGCCAGCGGGACAGGCTACGAGCAGTACTTC.

This chain joins TRBV28 and TRBJ2-3; TRBD2 aligns across 12 bases. CDR1 is MDHEN and CDR2 is SYDVKM in the germline V gene. This CDR3 has 17 residues. V lost 5 bases to trimming and J lost 7 bases; unmatched junction nucleotides: 13. CDR3 sequence (DNA): TGTGCCAGCAGTGGAGGGCTAGCGGGAGGGCCCGTGAATACGCAGTATTTT. The encoded protein is CASSGGLAGGPVNTQYF.

In its sample, this clone was seen a few times. The V gene is TRBV6-5, the J gene TRBJ1-1; no definite D call. The CDR3 totals 13 residues. Trimming stripped 2 bases from V and 0 bases from J, with 4 bases between. CDR1 MNHEY and CDR2 SVGAGI come from the germline V gene. This CDR3 is CASSYLLNTEAFF. CDR3 DNA: TGTGCCAGCAGTTACCTCTTGAACACTGAAGCTTTCTTT.

J is TRBJ1-4 and V is TRBV9; TRBD1 is a possible D gene (6 bases). The germline CDR1 and CDR2 sequences are SGDLS and YYNGEE. There are 16 residues in the CDR3. Trimming left V 4 bases short and J 6 bases short, with 19 bases between. CDR3 region: CASSSGTPAGYEKLFF. Written as DNA, the CDR3 is TGTGCCAGCAGCTCGGGGACACCCGCCGGCTATGAAAAACTGTTTTTT.

In this sample, this clone turned up a few times. The chain uses TRBV19 and TRBJ2-6; 8 bases agree with TRBD1. Germline CDR1 reads LNHDA; CDR2 reads SQIVND (reference sequence). The V and J ends lost 3 bases and 2 bases, in that order; junction bases with no gene match: 3. The CDR3 extends over 16 amino acids. CDR3 in DNA: TGTGCCAGTAGTATCTCACAGGGGGCTGGGGCCAACGTCCTGACTTTC. Amino acids: CASSISQGAGANVLTF.

This chain's CDR3 is CAGLWTGAFF. The CDR3 DNA follows: TGTGCCGGATTATGGACAGGGGCTTTCTTT. V gene TRBV19 combines with J gene TRBJ1-1, with 8 bases fitting TRBD1. This CDR3 contains 10 residues. Looked up from germline, CDR1 is LNHDA and CDR2 is SQIVND (reference sequence). The trim removed 11 bases at V and 11 bases at J, leaving 7 bases unmatched.

The rearrangement joins TRBV4-2 to TRBJ1-4, with D possibly being TRBD1 (5 bases). CDR1 is LGHNA, CDR2 YNFKEQ, per germline. V gave up 4 bases and J gave up 8 bases, with 20 bases separating them. CDR3 length: 16 residues. The CDR3 DNA reads TGTGCCAGCAGCCGATCATCCCTTCCAGGGCAAGAAAAACTGTTTTTT. Protein product: CASSRSSLPGQEKLFF.